The 32 T cell receptor beta chains reported below all come from one sample, sequenced in a study of cytomegalovirus exposure and HLA in healthy donors (dated by TCRdb to about 2017). The protocol used for the library was the immunoSEQ multiplex PCR assay. For the multiplex PCR, a mixture combining 60 forward primers for TCR Vbeta segments and 13 reverse primers for TCR Jbeta segments was used. TCRdb mirrors the immuneACCESS table, restricted to in-frame sequences. Some clones are absent from its copies; in checked studies, under half trace to an unresolved V gene, and the reason for the others is unknown. In all, the sample holds around 180,000 clones, and around four fifths of those were seen once. Clones ranked in the top ten supply about 12% of the sample. The sample comprised PBMCs. These receptors came from a woman between 45 and 65 years old in good health and CMV-seropositive.

The CDR3 region is CASSGGTGFMNTEAFF. Here the CDR3 DNA reads TGTGCCAGCAGCGGAGGGACAGGTTTTATGAACACTGAAGCTTTCTTT. The chain combines TRBV11-2 with TRBJ1-1; 8 bases map to TRBD1. CDR1 is SGHAT and CDR2 is FQNNGV in the germline V gene. There are 16 residues in the CDR3. V lost 5 bases and J lost 0; bases outside the gene matches: 8. The variable domain in full, completed from reference TRBV11-2 and TRBJ1-1, reads EAGVAQSPRYKIIEKRQSVAFWCNPISGHATLYWYQQILGQGPKLLIQFQNNGVVDDSQLPKDRFSAERLKGVDSTLKIQPAKLEDSAVYLCASSGGTGFMNTEAFFGQGTRLTVV.

The chain carries TRBV9 and TRBJ2-2; unclear D gene. The ends were cut back, 3 bases at V and 4 bases at J, with 4 bases in the middle. Germline-derived CDR1 and CDR2 are SGDLS and YYNGEE. CDR3 length equals 12 residues. This chain's CDR3 is CASSGATGELFF. Here the CDR3 DNA reads TGTGCCAGCAGCGGGGCCACCGGGGAGCTGTTTTTT.

The chain employs TRBV29-1 and TRBJ1-1; weak D call: TRBD1 (6 bases). CDR1 is SQVTM, CDR2 ANQGSEA, per germline. The CDR3 is 12 amino acids. The ends were cut back, 7 bases at V and 1 base at J, with 10 bases in the middle. The CDR3 reads CSARTANTEAFF. The CDR3 DNA sequence: TGCAGCGCCAGGACAGCGAACACTGAAGCTTTCTTT.

The chain couples TRBV27 to TRBJ1-3, with 8 bases lining up with TRBD1. CDR1 and CDR2 from the germline V gene are MNHEY and SMNVEV (reference sequence). This CDR3 region has 15 residues. Trimming cost V 3 bases and J 4 bases; bases outside gene matches: 5. The CDR3 DNA is TGTGCCAGCAGTTTCCAGACAGGGGCCGGAAACACCATATATTTT. Translating it yields CASSFQTGAGNTIYF.

The sample holds a few counts of this clone. This chain connects TRBV9 to TRBJ1-3; the D is unclear. There are 16 residues in the CDR3. The germline V gene has CDR1 SGDLS and CDR2 YYNGEE. The V and J ends lost 0 bases and 0 bases respectively, with 10 bases between them. CDR3 region: CASSVGWSRSGNTIYF. CDR3 coding DNA: TGTGCCAGCAGCGTAGGCTGGAGCCGCTCTGGAAACACCATATATTTT.

The chain carries TRBV4-1 and TRBJ2-3; D not resolved. Germline CDR1 MGHRA, CDR2 YSYEKL. The length of the CDR3 is 12 residues. V was shortened by 3 bases and J by 4 bases, with 5 bases between the two germline ends. The DNA of the CDR3 is TGCGCCAGCAGCCAGGCCTCAGATACGCAGTATTTT. Its translation is CASSQASDTQYF.

The V and J genes are TRBV4-1 and TRBJ2-1; 7 bases line up with TRBD2. Germline loops: CDR1 MGHRA, CDR2 YSYEKL. The ends lost 0 bases at V and 0 bases at J; junction bases unmatched: 5. The CDR3 runs to 17 residues. CDR3 sequence (DNA): TGCGCCAGCAGCCAAGATGGGCGGGGGAGCTCCTACAATGAGCAGTTCTTC. Its protein product is CASSQDGRGSSYNEQFF.

The chain carries TRBV5-5 and TRBJ2-2; D possibly corresponds to TRBD1 (6 bases). Germline V gives CDR1 SGHKS, CDR2 YYEKEE (reference sequence). The V and J ends lost 5 bases and 0 bases respectively, with 11 bases between them. This CDR3 has 15 residues. The CDR3 DNA follows: TGTGCCAGCAGTCCACAGGGCCCGAACACCGGGGAGCTGTTTTTT. Translating gives CASSPQGPNTGELFF.

This chain joins TRBV5-1 and TRBJ1-4; possibly TRBD1 for D (5 bases). V lost 3 bases and J lost 5, with 14 bases in between. The CDR3 is 15 amino acids. CDR1 is SGHRS and CDR2 is YFSETQ in the germline V gene. The CDR3, as DNA: TGCGCCAGCAGCTCATCGGGACTGACCAATGAAAAACTGTTTTTT. Amino acid sequence: CASSSSGLTNEKLFF.

The chain joins TRBV5-4 to TRBJ2-5; 9 bases line up with TRBD2. CDR3 length: 15 amino acids. V shed 4 bases, J shed 2 bases, and the junction held 6 bases outside the gene matches. Germline V gene lookup returns CDR1 SGHNT and CDR2 YYREEE (reference sequence). The CDR3 here is CASSPVAGGQETQYF. CDR3 DNA: TGTGCCAGCAGCCCGGTGGCGGGGGGGCAAGAGACCCAGTACTTC.

About this clone itself: At one boundary the junction diverges from the germline segment, which might be a read error. This rearrangement joins TRBV7-9 to TRBJ1-4; 9 positions agree with TRBD1. This CDR3 has 15 amino acids. The germline gives CDR1 SEHNR, CDR2 FQNEAQ (reference sequence). As DNA, the CDR3 is TGTTCCAGCAGCTCCTACAGGGGGCAGGCTGAAAAACTGTTTTTT. Translating it yields CSSSSYRGQAEKLFF.

This clone has more than one count but fewer than ten. The chain combines TRBV6-4 with TRBJ1-2; the match to TRBD1 covers 8 bases. There are 13 residues in the CDR3. Trimming at V came to 5 bases and at J to 7 bases, leaving 6 bases not matched to a gene. Germline loops: CDR1 MRHNA, CDR2 SNTAGT. Here the CDR3 DNA reads TGTGCCAGCAGTTATCAGGGGGCGCGTGGCTACACCTTC. Its translation: CASSYQGARGYTF.

Concerning this clone: Other DNA sequences in this sample translate to the same CDR3. The chain couples TRBV5-1 to TRBJ2-5; a possible D gene is TRBD1 (6 bases). The germline V gene encodes CDR1 SGHRS and CDR2 YFSETQ. V lost 0 bases and J 3 bases, leaving 9 bases between the germline ends. There are 14 residues in the CDR3. The CDR3 bases are TGCGCCAGCAGCTTGGGAGCAGGGGAAGAGACCCAGTACTTC. The encoded protein is CASSLGAGEETQYF.

The V gene is TRBV5-4, the J gene TRBJ2-7; a weak D match, TRBD1 (6 bases). V gave up 0 bases and J gave up 0 bases, with 10 bases separating them. The CDR3 consists of 15 residues. Germline V gene lookup returns CDR1 SGHNT and CDR2 YYREEE (reference sequence). The CDR3 nucleotides are TGTGCCAGCAGCTTGGGACAGGCTCTCTCCTACGAGCAGTACTTC. It specifies CASSLGQALSYEQYF.

The V and J genes are TRBV10-1 and TRBJ2-7; possible D gene TRBD2, 6 bases. V gave up 10 bases and J gave up 7 bases, with 20 bases separating them. Germline values: CDR1 WNHNN, CDR2 SYGVQD (reference sequence). The CDR3 length is 13 residues. The CDR3 here is CATAGDLGGEQYF. The CDR3, as DNA: TGCGCCACCGCCGGAGATCTTGGGGGGGAGCAGTACTTC.

This chain links TRBV5-1 with TRBJ1-2, with D unresolved. The CDR3 sequence is 13 residues long. Germline CDR1 and CDR2: SGHRS and YFSETQ. Trimming shortened V by 2 bases and J by 3 bases, and 8 bases separated the two germline ends. For the CDR3, the DNA is TGCGCCAGCAGCTTAGACAATTACTATGGCTACACCTTC. It specifies CASSLDNYYGYTF.

The chain combines TRBV10-3 with TRBJ1-1; 8 bases line up with TRBD1. This CDR3 is 15 amino acids long. Germline V gene sequence: CDR1 ENHRY, CDR2 SYGVKD. J was trimmed by 3 bases and V by 4 bases; bases with no gene match: 7. The CDR3 spells CAISAQGAGDTEAFF. The CDR3 nucleotides read TGTGCCATCAGTGCTCAGGGGGCGGGGGACACTGAAGCTTTCTTT.

The chain links TRBV23-1 to TRBJ1-2, with 10 bases that match TRBD1. TRBV23-1 is identified as an open reading frame with a role that is uncertain. CDR3 length: 17 residues. With V trimmed by 0 bases and J by 7 bases, 11 bases remained unmatched. The CDR3 nucleotides read TGCGCCAGCAGTCAATCATTTAAAGGGACAGGGGTTCCTGGCTACACCTTC. Translating it yields CASSQSFKGTGVPGYTF.

This clone was observed a single time. This sequence joins TRBV4-2 and TRBJ1-5; D unclear. This CDR3 is built from 17 residues. Trimming took off 0 bases at V and 0 bases at J, with 12 bases between the two ends. Looked up from germline, CDR1 is LGHNA and CDR2 is YNFKEQ. The CDR3 DNA follows: TGTGCCAGCAGCCAAGATCTAGGCAGAGATAGCAATCAGCCCCAGCATTTT. As protein: CASSQDLGRDSNQPQHF.

V is TRBV5-1 and J is TRBJ2-7; D is uncertain. Germline assignment: CDR1 SGHRS and CDR2 YFSETQ. Trimming left V 1 base short and J 6 bases short, with 11 bases between. This CDR3 has 13 residues. CDR3 in amino acids: CASSLYAFGEQYF. The DNA of the CDR3 is TGCGCCAGCAGCTTGTATGCCTTCGGCGAGCAGTACTTC.

The rearrangement links TRBV4-1 to TRBJ2-3; possible D gene TRBD1, 5 bases. V was cut by 1 base and J by 4 bases, with 15 bases left in between. Germline loops: CDR1 MGHRA, CDR2 YSYEKL. The CDR3 loop spans 16 amino acids. The CDR3 is CASSQVTRWGADTQYF. CDR3 DNA: TGCGCCAGCAGCCAAGTGACACGCTGGGGCGCAGATACGCAGTATTTT.

This clone was observed once. The chain uses TRBV7-6 and TRBJ2-6; 8 nucleotides align to TRBD1. V dropped 1 base and J dropped 0; count of bases not matched to a gene: 14. The CDR3 runs 21 residues. Germline V gene sequence: CDR1 SGHVS, CDR2 FNYEAQ. CDR3 sequence (DNA): TGTGCCAGCAGCTTAGAAACCCCGGGACAGGTGACTCGCTCTGGGGCCAACGTCCTGACTTTC. Amino acids: CASSLETPGQVTRSGANVLTF.

The chain employs TRBV5-6 and TRBJ2-5; TRBD2 matches at 8 bases. Germline CDR1 SGHDT, CDR2 YYEEEE. The CDR3 loop spans 15 amino acids. Trimming at V came to 4 bases and at J to 6 bases, leaving 11 bases not matched to a gene. The CDR3 region is CASSPGTGGVKTQYF. The CDR3 coding sequence is TGTGCCAGCAGCCCAGGGACGGGGGGGGTGAAGACCCAGTACTTC.

CDR3 protein: CASGLAGTLTGELFF. CDR3 sequence (DNA): TGTGCCAGCGGTCTGGCGGGGACCCTCACCGGGGAGCTGTTTTTT. The chain joins TRBV9 to TRBJ2-2; D perhaps matches TRBD2 (6 bases). V lost 7 bases and J lost 4, with 17 bases in between. Germline V gene data show CDR1 as SGDLS and CDR2 as YYNGEE. The CDR3 totals 15 residues.

The rearrangement uses TRBV2 and TRBJ1-1; TRBD1 matches at 10 bases. This CDR3 region has 19 residues. CDR1 SNHLY and CDR2 FYNNEI come from the germline V gene. J was trimmed by 0 bases and V by 0 bases; bases with no gene match: 10. In DNA, the CDR3 is TGTGCCAGCAGTGAAGCGCCCCGGACAGGGGGGTTATTGAACACTGAAGCTTTCTTT. This encodes CASSEAPRTGGLLNTEAFF.

The chain joins TRBV6-5 to TRBJ1-5, with TRBD1 as a possible D gene (6 bases). This CDR3 region has 16 residues. Germline loops: CDR1 MNHEY, CDR2 SVGAGI. Trimming took off 0 bases at V and 3 bases at J, with 12 bases between the two ends. The CDR3 sequence: CASSYSIRGNNQPQHF. The CDR3 region has the DNA TGTGCCAGCAGTTACTCGATAAGGGGGAACAATCAGCCCCAGCATTTT.

In this sample, this clone turned up once. The rearrangement joins TRBV5-1 to TRBJ1-5, with D unresolved. Germline lookup yields CDR1 SGHRS and CDR2 YFSETQ. The CDR3 totals 15 residues. Trimming stripped 0 bases from V and 3 bases from J, with 10 bases between. The CDR3 is CASSLAGGFNQPQHF. DNA of the CDR3: TGCGCCAGCAGCTTGGCCGGCGGATTCAATCAGCCCCAGCATTTT.

The chain links TRBV11-2 to TRBJ2-7; 7 nucleotides agree with TRBD1. Germline CDR1 is SGHAT and CDR2 is FQNNGV. V lost 3 bases and J lost 0; bases outside the gene matches: 2. The CDR3 length is 14 residues. CDR3 coding DNA: TGTGCCAGCAGCTTGGGACAGAGCTCCTACGAGCAGTACTTC. Its translation: CASSLGQSSYEQYF.

V and J are TRBV5-6 and TRBJ2-3, with D tentatively TRBD1 (6 bases). Between the trimmed V and J ends, which lost 4 bases and 9 bases, there was a span of 18 bases. CDR1 and CDR2 from the germline V gene are SGHDT and YYEEEE. This CDR3 is built from 14 residues. As DNA, the CDR3 is TGTGCCAGCAGCCCTTACGAGAACAGGGTCACGCAGTATTTT. It translates to CASSPYENRVTQYF.

The V gene is TRBV5-1, the J gene TRBJ1-2; TRBD1 agrees at 8 bases. The CDR3 runs to 13 residues. The germline V gene has CDR1 SGHRS and CDR2 YFSETQ. Trimming took 5 bases from V and 8 from J; bases not matched to a gene: 8. For the CDR3, the DNA is TGCGCCAGCAGTTCCGGACAGGGATGGGGCTACACCTTC. It translates to CASSSGQGWGYTF.

The chain recombines TRBV6-1 with TRBJ1-1; D call uncertain. This CDR3 has 14 residues. CDR1 MNHNS and CDR2 SASEGT come from the germline V gene. V shed 6 bases and J shed 1 base, with 12 bases lying between them. The CDR3 DNA follows: TGTGCCAGCAGAGATCCGAGGGAGAACACTGAAGCTTTCTTT. Translating it yields CASRDPRENTEAFF.

This clone was observed a few times. This chain links TRBV11-2 with TRBJ2-7; 7 bases are shared with TRBD1. This CDR3 has 13 residues. V trimming: 5 bases; J trimming: 5 bases; junction bases outside the gene matches: 6. Germline V gene lookup returns CDR1 SGHAT and CDR2 FQNNGV. The DNA for the CDR3 is TGTGCCAGCAGCGTGACAGGGTTCAACGAGCAGTACTTC. Translating it yields CASSVTGFNEQYF.